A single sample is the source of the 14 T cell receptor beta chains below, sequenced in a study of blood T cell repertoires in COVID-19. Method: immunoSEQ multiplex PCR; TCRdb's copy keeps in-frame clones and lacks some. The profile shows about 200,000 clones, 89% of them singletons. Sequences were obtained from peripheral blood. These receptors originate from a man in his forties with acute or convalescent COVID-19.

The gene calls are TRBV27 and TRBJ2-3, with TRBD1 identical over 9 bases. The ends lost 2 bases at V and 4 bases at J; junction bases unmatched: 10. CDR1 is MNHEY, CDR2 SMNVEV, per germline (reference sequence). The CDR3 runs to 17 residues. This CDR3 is CASSLIAGTGLADTQYF. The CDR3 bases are TGTGCCAGCAGTTTAATAGCCGGGACAGGGCTGGCAGATACGCAGTATTTT.

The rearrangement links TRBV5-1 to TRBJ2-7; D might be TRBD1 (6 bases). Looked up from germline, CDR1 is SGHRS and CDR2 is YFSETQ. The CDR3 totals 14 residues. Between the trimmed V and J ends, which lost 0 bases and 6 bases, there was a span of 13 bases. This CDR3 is CASSLGPGVGEQYF. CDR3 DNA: TGCGCCAGCAGCTTGGGTCCAGGGGTGGGCGAGCAGTACTTC. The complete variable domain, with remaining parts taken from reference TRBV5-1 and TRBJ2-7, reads KAGVTQTPRYLIKTRGQQVTLSCSPISGHRSVSWYQQTPGQGLQFLFEYFSETQRNKGNFPGRFSGRQFSNSRSEMNVSTLELGDSALYLCASSLGPGVGEQYFGPGTRLTVT.

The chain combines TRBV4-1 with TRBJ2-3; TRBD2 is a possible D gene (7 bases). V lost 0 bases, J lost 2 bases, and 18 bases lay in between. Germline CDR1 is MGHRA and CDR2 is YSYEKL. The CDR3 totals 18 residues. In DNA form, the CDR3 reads TGCGCCAGCAGCCAAGAAGGTTTCCGGGGGGCGTACACAGATACGCAGTATTTT. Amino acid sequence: CASSQEGFRGAYTDTQYF.

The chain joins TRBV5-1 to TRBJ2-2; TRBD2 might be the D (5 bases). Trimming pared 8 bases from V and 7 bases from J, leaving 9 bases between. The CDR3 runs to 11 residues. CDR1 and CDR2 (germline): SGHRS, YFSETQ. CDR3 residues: CASGGDGELFF. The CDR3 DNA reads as TGCGCCAGTGGAGGAGACGGGGAGCTGTTTTTT.

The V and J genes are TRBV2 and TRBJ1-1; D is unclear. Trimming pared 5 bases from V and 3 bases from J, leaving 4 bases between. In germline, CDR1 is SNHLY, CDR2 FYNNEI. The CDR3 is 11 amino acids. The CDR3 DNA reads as TGTGCCAGCAGTCCGGACACTGAAGCTTTCTTT. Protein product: CASSPDTEAFF.

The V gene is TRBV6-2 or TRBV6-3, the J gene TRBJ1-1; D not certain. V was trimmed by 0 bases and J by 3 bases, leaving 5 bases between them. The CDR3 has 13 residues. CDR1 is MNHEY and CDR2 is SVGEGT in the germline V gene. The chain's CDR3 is CASSYSYDTEAFF. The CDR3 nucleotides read TGTGCCAGCAGTTACTCTTATGACACTGAAGCTTTCTTT.

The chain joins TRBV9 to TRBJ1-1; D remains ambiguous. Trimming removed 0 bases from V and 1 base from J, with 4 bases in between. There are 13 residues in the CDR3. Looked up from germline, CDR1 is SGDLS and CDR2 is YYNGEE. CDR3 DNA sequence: TGTGCCAGCAGCGTAGAGCCGAACACTGAAGCTTTCTTT. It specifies CASSVEPNTEAFF.

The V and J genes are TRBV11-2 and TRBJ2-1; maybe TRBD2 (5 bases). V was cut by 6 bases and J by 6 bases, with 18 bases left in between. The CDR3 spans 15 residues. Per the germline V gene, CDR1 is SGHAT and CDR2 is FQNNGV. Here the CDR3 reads CASRWQRASGNEQFF. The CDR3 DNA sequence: TGTGCCAGCAGATGGCAAAGGGCGAGCGGCAATGAGCAGTTCTTC. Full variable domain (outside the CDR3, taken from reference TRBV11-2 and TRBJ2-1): EAGVAQSPRYKIIEKRQSVAFWCNPISGHATLYWYQQILGQGPKLLIQFQNNGVVDDSQLPKDRFSAERLKGVDSTLKIQPAKLEDSAVYLCASRWQRASGNEQFFGPGTRLTVL.

CDR3 sequence (DNA): TGTGCCAGCAGCTCGCCGGAGGGACAGTTCTTC. Protein product: CASSSPEGQFF. V usage is TRBV7-2 and J usage is TRBJ2-1, with a tentative D call TRBD2 (6 bases). The germline V and J ends were trimmed by 4 bases and 13 bases, with 11 bases remaining between them. Per germline, CDR1 SGHTA and CDR2 FQGNSA. The CDR3 is made up of 11 amino acids.

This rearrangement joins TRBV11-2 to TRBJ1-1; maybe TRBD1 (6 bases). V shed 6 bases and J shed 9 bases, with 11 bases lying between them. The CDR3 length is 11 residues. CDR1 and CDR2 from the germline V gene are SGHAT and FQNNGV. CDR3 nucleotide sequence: TGTGCCAGCAGAGCAGGGGTGCAAGCTTTCTTT. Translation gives CASRAGVQAFF.

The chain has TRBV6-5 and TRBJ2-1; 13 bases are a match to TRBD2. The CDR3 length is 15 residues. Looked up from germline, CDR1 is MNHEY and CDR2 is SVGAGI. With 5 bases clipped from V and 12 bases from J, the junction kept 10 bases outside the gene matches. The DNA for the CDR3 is TGTGCCAGCAGTCACGGTACTAGCGGGGGGGCCGTGCAGTTCTTC. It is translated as CASSHGTSGGAVQFF.

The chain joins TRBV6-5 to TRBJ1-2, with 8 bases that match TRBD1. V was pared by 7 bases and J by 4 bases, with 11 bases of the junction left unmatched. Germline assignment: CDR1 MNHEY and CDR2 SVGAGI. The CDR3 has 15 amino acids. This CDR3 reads CASKTSQGAGYGYTF. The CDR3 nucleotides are TGTGCCAGCAAAACCAGTCAGGGGGCCGGCTATGGCTACACCTTC.

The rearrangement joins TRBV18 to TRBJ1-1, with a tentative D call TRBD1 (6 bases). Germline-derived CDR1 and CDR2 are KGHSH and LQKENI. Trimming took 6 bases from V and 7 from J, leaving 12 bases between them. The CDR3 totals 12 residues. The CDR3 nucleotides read TGTGCCAGCTCTGCGACAGGTAGTGAAGCTTTCTTT. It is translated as CASSATGSEAFF.

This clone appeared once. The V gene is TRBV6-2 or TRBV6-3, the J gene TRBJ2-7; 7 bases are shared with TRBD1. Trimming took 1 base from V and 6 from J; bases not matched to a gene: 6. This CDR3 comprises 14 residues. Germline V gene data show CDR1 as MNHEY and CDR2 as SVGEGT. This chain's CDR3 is CASSYLLQGSEQYF. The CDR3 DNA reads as TGTGCCAGCAGTTACTTGTTACAGGGGAGCGAGCAGTACTTC.